The T cell receptor (beta chain) under discussion was sequenced for a study of T cells after yellow fever vaccination. Study outcomes and limitations: Post-booster repertoires contained most primary-vaccination clones again (almost 97% CD4, 85% to 90% CD8).

For TCR, cDNA came from 5'RACE template switching, which added a universal primer site and UMIs. TCRdb recomputed calls from the 5' RACE reads with MiXCR, one row per CDR3 protein. The sample has a few hundred thousand distinct CDR3 sequences, around 4.5% seen once. As to this clonotype: Its target is unknown.

The germline V gene has CDR1 SGHTA and CDR2 FQGNSA. The CDR3 is made up of 13 amino acids. The ends were cut back, 1 base at V and 6 bases at J, with 8 bases in the middle. Sequences were derived from PBMCs, sampled 15 days after the yellow fever booster vaccination. The receptor comes from a man aged 18 to 30 who received the YFV17D yellow fever vaccine. V usage is TRBV7-2 and J usage is TRBJ2-3; D is ambiguous. The CDR3 sequence is CASSLGWRDTQYF. The CDR3, as DNA: TGTGCCAGCAGCTTAGGTTGGCGGGATACGCAGTATTTT.